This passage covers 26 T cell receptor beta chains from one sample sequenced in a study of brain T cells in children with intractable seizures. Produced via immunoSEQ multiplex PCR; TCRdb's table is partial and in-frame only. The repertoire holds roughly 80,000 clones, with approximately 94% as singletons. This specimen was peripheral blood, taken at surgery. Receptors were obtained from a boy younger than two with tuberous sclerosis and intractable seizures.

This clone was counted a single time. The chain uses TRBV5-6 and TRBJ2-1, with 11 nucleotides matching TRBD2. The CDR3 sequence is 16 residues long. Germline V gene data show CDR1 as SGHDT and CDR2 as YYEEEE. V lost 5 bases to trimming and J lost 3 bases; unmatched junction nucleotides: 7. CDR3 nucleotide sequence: TGTGCCAGCAGGGATTCCCTAGCGGGAGGCTACAATGAGCAGTTCTTC. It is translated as CASRDSLAGGYNEQFF.

The CDR3 sequence: CASQGLAGGPRETQYF. In DNA, the CDR3 is TGTGCCAGTCAGGGACTAGCGGGAGGGCCTCGAGAGACCCAGTACTTC. This chain connects TRBV19 to TRBJ2-5; 16 positions match TRBD2. V lost 8 bases to trimming and J lost 4 bases; unmatched junction nucleotides: 7. This CDR3 is 16 amino acids long. In germline, CDR1 is LNHDA, CDR2 SQIVND (reference sequence).

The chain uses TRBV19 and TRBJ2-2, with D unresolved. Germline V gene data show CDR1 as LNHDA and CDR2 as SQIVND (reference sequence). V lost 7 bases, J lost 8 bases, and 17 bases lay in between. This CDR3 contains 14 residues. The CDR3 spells CASTSGPRPGELFF. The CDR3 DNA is TGTGCCAGTACATCGGGCCCTAGGCCTGGGGAGCTGTTTTTT.

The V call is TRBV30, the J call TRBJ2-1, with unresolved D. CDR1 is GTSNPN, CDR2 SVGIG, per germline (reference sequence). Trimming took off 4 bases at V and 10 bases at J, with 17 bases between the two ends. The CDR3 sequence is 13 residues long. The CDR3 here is CAWTNLGPQEQFF. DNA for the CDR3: TGTGCCTGGACCAACCTCGGACCCCAAGAGCAGTTCTTC.

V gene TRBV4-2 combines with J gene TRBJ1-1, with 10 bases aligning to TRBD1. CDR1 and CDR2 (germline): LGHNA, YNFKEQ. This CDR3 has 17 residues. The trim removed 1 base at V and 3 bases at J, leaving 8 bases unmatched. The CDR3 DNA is TGTGCCAGCAGCCAAGCTCAGACAGGGGGCTTGTACACTGAAGCTTTCTTT. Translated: CASSQAQTGGLYTEAFF.

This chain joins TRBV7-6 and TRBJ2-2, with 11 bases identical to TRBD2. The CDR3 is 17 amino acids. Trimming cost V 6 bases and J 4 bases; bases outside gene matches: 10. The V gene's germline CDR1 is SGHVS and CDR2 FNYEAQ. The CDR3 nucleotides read TGTGCCAGCAGGAGATTAGCGGGAGGGCAAAGCACCGGGGAGCTGTTTTTT. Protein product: CASRRLAGGQSTGELFF. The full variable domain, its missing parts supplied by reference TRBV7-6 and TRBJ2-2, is GAGVSQSPRYKVTKRGQDVALRCDPISGHVSLYWYRQALGQGPEFLTYFNYEAQQDKSGLPNDRFSAERPEGSISTLTIQRTEQRDSAMYRCASRRLAGGQSTGELFFGEGSRLTVL.

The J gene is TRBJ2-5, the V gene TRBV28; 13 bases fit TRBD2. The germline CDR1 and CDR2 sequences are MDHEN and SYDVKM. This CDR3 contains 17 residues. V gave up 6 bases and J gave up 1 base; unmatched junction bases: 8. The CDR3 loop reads CASRSPGLAGFQETQYF. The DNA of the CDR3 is TGTGCCAGCAGGTCACCGGGACTAGCGGGATTCCAAGAGACCCAGTACTTC.

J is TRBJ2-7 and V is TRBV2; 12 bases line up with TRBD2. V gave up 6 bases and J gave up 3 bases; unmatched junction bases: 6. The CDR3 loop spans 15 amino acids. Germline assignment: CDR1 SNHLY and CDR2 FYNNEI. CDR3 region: CASRVTSGSVYEQYF. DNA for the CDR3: TGTGCCAGCAGAGTGACTAGCGGGAGTGTCTACGAGCAGTACTTC.

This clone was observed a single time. CDR3 in amino acids: CASSQGPPGSSYNEQFF. The CDR3 coding sequence is TGCGCCAGCAGCCAAGGGCCCCCAGGGAGCTCCTACAATGAGCAGTTCTTC. The chain employs TRBV4-1 and TRBJ2-1; D is possibly TRBD1 or TRBD2 (5 bases each). Trimming cost V 1 base and J 0 bases, with 13 bases left between them. The CDR3 totals 17 residues. The V gene's germline CDR1 is MGHRA and CDR2 YSYEKL.

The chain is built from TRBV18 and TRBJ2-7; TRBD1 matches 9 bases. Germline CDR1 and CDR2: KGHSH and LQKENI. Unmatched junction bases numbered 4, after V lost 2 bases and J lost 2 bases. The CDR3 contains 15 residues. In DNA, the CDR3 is TGTGCCAGCTCACCAACAGGGGGCGCAACCTACGAGCAGTACTTC. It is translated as CASSPTGGATYEQYF.

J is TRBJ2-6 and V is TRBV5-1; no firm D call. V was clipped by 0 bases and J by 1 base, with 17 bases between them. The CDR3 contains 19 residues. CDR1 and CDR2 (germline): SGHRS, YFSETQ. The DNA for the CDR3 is TGCGCCAGCAGCTTGGTTACAGAGTGGGCCCAATCTGGGGCCAACGTCCTGACTTTC. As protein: CASSLVTEWAQSGANVLTF.

The DNA of the CDR3 is TGTGCCAGCAGCTTGCCAACTTCGGGCACTGAAGCTTTCTTT. Encoded protein: CASSLPTSGTEAFF. This chain joins TRBV11-2 and TRBJ1-1, with unresolved D. This CDR3 has 14 residues. CDR1 is SGHAT, CDR2 FQNNGV, per germline. Trimming pared 3 bases from V and 4 bases from J, leaving 12 bases between.

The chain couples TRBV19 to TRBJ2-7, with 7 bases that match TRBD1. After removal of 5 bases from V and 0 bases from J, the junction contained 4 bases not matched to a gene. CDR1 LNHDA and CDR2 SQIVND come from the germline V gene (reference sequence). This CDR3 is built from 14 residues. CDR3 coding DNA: TGTGCCAGTAGTTCCAGGGACAGCTCCTACGAGCAGTACTTC. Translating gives CASSSRDSSYEQYF.

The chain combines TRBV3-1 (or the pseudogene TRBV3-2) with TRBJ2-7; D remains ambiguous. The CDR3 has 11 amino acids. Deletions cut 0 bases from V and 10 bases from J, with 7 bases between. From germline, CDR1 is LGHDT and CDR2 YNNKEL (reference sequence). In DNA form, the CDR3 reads TGTGCCAGCAGCCAAGAGGGCGCACAGTACTTC. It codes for CASSQEGAQYF.

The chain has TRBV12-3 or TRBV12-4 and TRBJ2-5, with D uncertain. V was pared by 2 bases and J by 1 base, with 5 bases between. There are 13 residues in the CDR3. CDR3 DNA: TGTGCCAGCAGTTTAAACAGCCAAGAGACCCAGTACTTC. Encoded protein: CASSLNSQETQYF.

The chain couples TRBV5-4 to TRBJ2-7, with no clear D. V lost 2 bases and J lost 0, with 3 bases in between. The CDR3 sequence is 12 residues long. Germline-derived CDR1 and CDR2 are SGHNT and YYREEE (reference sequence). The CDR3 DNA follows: TGTGCCAGCAGCTTTAGCTCCTACGAGCAGTACTTC. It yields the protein CASSFSSYEQYF.

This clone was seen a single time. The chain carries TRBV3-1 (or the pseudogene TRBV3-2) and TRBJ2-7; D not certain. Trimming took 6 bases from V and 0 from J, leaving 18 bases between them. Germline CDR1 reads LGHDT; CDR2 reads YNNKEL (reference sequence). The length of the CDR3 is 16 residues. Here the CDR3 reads CASSYNFTRVSYEQYF. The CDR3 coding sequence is TGTGCCAGCAGTTACAACTTCACCCGAGTCTCCTACGAGCAGTACTTC.

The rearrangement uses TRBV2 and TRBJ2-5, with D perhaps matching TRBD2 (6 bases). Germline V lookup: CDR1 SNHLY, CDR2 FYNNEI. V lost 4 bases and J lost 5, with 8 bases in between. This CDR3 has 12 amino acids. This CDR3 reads CASSVGGETQYF. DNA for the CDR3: TGTGCCAGCAGTGTCGGGGGTGAGACCCAGTACTTC.

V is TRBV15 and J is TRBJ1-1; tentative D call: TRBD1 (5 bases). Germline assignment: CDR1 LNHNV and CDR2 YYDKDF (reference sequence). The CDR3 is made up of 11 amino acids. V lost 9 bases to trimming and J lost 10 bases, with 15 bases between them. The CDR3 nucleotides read TGTGCCACAGGAGAAAAAGGGACAGCTTTCTTT. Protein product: CATGEKGTAFF.

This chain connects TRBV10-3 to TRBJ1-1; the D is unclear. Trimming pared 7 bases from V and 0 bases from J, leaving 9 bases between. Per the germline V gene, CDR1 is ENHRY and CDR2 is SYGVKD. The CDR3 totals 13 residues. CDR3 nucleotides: TGTGCCATCACGGCAGGTCTGAACACTGAAGCTTTCTTT. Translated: CAITAGLNTEAFF.

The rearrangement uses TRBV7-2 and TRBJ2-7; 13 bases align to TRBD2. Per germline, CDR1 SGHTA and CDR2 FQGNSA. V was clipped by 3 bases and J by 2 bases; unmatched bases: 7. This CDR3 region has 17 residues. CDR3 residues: CASSLMGLAGPTYEQYF. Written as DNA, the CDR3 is TGTGCCAGCAGCTTGATGGGACTAGCGGGACCTACCTACGAGCAGTACTTC.

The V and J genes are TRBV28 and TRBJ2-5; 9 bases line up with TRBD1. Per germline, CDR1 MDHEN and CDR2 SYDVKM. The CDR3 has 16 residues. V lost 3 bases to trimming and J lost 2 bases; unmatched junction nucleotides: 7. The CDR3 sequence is CASSLVTGGYQETQYF. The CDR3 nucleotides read TGTGCCAGCAGTTTGGTTACAGGGGGCTATCAAGAGACCCAGTACTTC.

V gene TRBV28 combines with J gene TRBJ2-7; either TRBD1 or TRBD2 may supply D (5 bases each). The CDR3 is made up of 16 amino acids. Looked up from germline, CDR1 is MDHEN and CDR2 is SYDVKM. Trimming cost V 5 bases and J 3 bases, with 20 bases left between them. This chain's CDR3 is CASSPQWGSANYEQYF. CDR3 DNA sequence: TGTGCCAGCAGTCCCCAGTGGGGGTCGGCGAACTACGAGCAGTACTTC.

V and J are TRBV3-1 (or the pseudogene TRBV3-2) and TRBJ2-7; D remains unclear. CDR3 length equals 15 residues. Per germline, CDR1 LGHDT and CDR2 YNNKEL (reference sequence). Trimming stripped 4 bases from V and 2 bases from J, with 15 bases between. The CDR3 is CASSPLTPNTYEQYF. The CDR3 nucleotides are TGTGCCAGCAGCCCCCTCACTCCTAATACCTACGAGCAGTACTTC.

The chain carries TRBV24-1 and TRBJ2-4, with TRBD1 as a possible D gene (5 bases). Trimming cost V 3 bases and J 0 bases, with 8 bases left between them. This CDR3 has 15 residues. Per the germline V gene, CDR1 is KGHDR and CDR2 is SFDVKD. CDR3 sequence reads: CATSDGQLAKNIQYF. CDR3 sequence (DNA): TGTGCCACCAGTGATGGACAACTAGCCAAAAACATTCAGTACTTC.

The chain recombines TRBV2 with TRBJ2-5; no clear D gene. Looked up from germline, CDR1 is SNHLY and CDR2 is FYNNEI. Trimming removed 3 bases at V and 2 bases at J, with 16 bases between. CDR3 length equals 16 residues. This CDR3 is CASSDSFGRAQETQYF. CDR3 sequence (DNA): TGTGCCAGCAGTGATAGTTTTGGCCGAGCGCAAGAGACCCAGTACTTC.